Each of the 21 T cell receptor beta chains below was sequenced from the same sample in a study of shared clonotypes between healthy human individuals. TCRdb keeps only in-frame clones here, not all; method: immunoSEQ multiplex PCR. The table records 450,000 to 600,000 clones, 79% of them present only once. The sample was PBMCs. The receptor set was obtained from a woman aged 40 to 50 in good health. Some clones in this sample may be carry-over from other donors' samples.

This clone was recorded once. J is TRBJ1-6 and V is TRBV11-2; weak D call: TRBD1 (6 bases). Looked up from germline, CDR1 is SGHAT and CDR2 is FQNNGV. The CDR3 length is 13 residues. The germline V and J ends were trimmed by 4 bases and 11 bases, with 12 bases remaining between them. The CDR3 loop reads CASSSDRQAPLHF. The CDR3 coding sequence is TGTGCCAGCAGCTCTGACAGGCAAGCACCCCTCCACTTT.

This clone has more than one count but fewer than ten. This chain links TRBV20-1 with TRBJ2-1, with D possibly matching TRBD1 (6 bases). Germline values: CDR1 DFQATT, CDR2 SNEGSKA (reference sequence). V gave up 6 bases and J gave up 9 bases, with 12 bases separating them. The CDR3 extends over 11 amino acids. The CDR3: CSAGGNAEQFF. CDR3 DNA sequence: TGCAGTGCAGGGGGAAATGCTGAGCAGTTCTTC.

The chain has TRBV19 and TRBJ2-7, with D unresolved. CDR3 size: 15 residues. The V end was cut by 3 bases, the J end by 1 base, with 13 bases between. Germline values: CDR1 LNHDA, CDR2 SQIVND (reference sequence). The chain's CDR3 is CASSMVPESSYEQYF. The CDR3 DNA is TGTGCCAGTAGTATGGTGCCAGAGAGTTCCTACGAGCAGTACTTC.

The V gene is TRBV4-1, the J gene TRBJ2-3; D is undetermined. The CDR3 extends over 12 amino acids. Germline V gene lookup returns CDR1 MGHRA and CDR2 YSYEKL. V was clipped by 4 bases and J by 5 bases, with 7 bases between them. The DNA for the CDR3 is TGCGCCAGCAGCCGACTTGGAGATACGCAGTATTTT. This encodes CASSRLGDTQYF.

V gene TRBV7-9 combines with J gene TRBJ2-2; 10 nucleotides agree with TRBD2. The CDR3 covers 16 residues. The junction had 3 bases not matched to a gene; V was cut back by 4 bases and J by 1 base. Per the germline V gene, CDR1 is SEHNR and CDR2 is FQNEAQ (reference sequence). CDR3 DNA sequence: TGTGCCAGCAGCTCGACTAGCGGGCAGAACACCGGGGAGCTGTTTTTT. Amino acids: CASSSTSGQNTGELFF.

This clone has more than one count but fewer than ten. The chain joins TRBV12-2 to TRBJ1-2. TRBV12-2 is a documented pseudogene. The CDR3 totals 10 residues. In DNA, the CDR3 is TGTGCAACTTTCCGGGGCGGCTACACCTTC. Protein product: CATFRGGYTF.

The chain recombines TRBV18 with TRBJ1-2; a possible D gene is TRBD1 (6 bases). The V and J ends lost 2 bases and 8 bases respectively, with 18 bases between them. CDR3 size: 15 residues. Germline V CDR1 and CDR2: KGHSH, LQKENI. The CDR3 protein is CASSPSGGSGRGYTF. Here the CDR3 DNA reads TGTGCCAGCTCACCAAGCGGGGGCTCGGGGCGCGGCTACACCTTC.

The V gene is TRBV18, the J gene TRBJ2-5, with no clear D. The V end was cut by 3 bases, the J end by 5 bases, with 13 bases between. The germline gives CDR1 KGHSH, CDR2 LQKENI. The length of the CDR3 is 14 residues. The CDR3 reads CASSPSPGGETQYF. The DNA for the CDR3 is TGTGCCAGCTCACCTTCGCCGGGTGGGGAGACCCAGTACTTC.

This clone appeared once. The chain recombines TRBV7-3 with TRBJ2-5, with D tentatively TRBD1 (7 bases). Germline lookup yields CDR1 SGHTA and CDR2 FQGTGA. Trimming removed 0 bases from V and 4 bases from J, with 15 bases in between. The CDR3 is made up of 16 amino acids. CDR3 sequence: CASSLTGGGQGETQYF. CDR3 nucleotides: TGTGCCAGCAGCTTAACAGGAGGGGGCCAGGGAGAGACCCAGTACTTC.

This clone was seen once. The J gene is TRBJ2-7, the V gene TRBV27; possibly TRBD2 for D (7 bases). The CDR3 loop spans 15 amino acids. V lost 2 bases, J lost 5 bases, and 16 bases lay in between. Per germline, CDR1 MNHEY and CDR2 SMNVEV (reference sequence). This chain's CDR3 is CASSLMGGGGDEQYF. The CDR3 nucleotides read TGTGCCAGCAGTTTAATGGGAGGGGGAGGGGACGAGCAGTACTTC.

The chain uses TRBV6-1 and TRBJ1-1, with D tentatively TRBD1 (5 bases). Trimming took 8 bases from V and 4 from J, leaving 14 bases between them. Germline CDR1 and CDR2: MNHNS and SASEGT. The CDR3 contains 13 residues. The CDR3 loop is CASLTARGTEAFF. The CDR3 DNA reads TGTGCCAGCTTGACAGCCCGGGGCACTGAAGCTTTCTTT.

The gene calls are TRBV19 and TRBJ2-1; D is perhaps TRBD1 (5 bases). Trimming took 7 bases from V and 3 from J, leaving 7 bases between them. In germline, CDR1 is LNHDA, CDR2 SQIVND (reference sequence). The length of the CDR3 is 12 residues. CDR3 residues: CASTGYYNEQFF. The CDR3 DNA follows: TGTGCCAGTACAGGGTACTACAATGAGCAGTTCTTC.

This chain connects TRBV5-5 to TRBJ2-5, with 8 bases identical to TRBD2. Germline lookup yields CDR1 SGHKS and CDR2 YYEKEE (reference sequence). This CDR3 is 16 amino acids long. V lost 0 bases and J lost 5; bases outside the gene matches: 9. The CDR3 region has the DNA TGTGCCAGCAGCTTGGTCCCAGCGGGAGTGGAGGAGACCCAGTACTTC. This encodes CASSLVPAGVEETQYF.

V and J are TRBV11-2 and TRBJ2-2; 13 positions agree with TRBD2. The germline gives CDR1 SGHAT, CDR2 FQNNGV. The CDR3 length is 15 residues. With 5 bases clipped from V and 4 bases from J, the junction kept 1 base outside the gene matches. CDR3 region: CASSRLAGGTGELFF. The CDR3 DNA follows: TGTGCCAGCAGCCGACTAGCGGGAGGCACCGGGGAGCTGTTTTTT.

The rearrangement uses TRBV10-1 and TRBJ2-5; either TRBD1 or TRBD2 may supply D (5 bases each). Trimming stripped 2 bases from V and 9 bases from J, with 13 bases between. The CDR3 consists of 13 residues. The germline V gene has CDR1 WNHNN and CDR2 SYGVQD (reference sequence). The CDR3 is CASSERGLGSQYF. The CDR3 nucleotides are TGCGCCAGCAGTGAGCGGGGCCTTGGGTCCCAGTACTTC.

This clone was picked up many times. The chain carries TRBV4-2 and TRBJ2-1; 9 positions match TRBD2. This CDR3 contains 16 residues. Germline V gives CDR1 LGHNA, CDR2 YNFKEQ. J gave up 5 bases and V 0 bases, and 5 bases lay outside the gene matches. CDR3: CASSQDSSSGDNEQFF. The DNA for the CDR3 is TGTGCCAGCAGCCAAGATTCGTCTAGCGGGGACAATGAGCAGTTCTTC.

The chain is built from TRBV18 and TRBJ2-2; 8 bases fit TRBD2. In germline, CDR1 is KGHSH, CDR2 LQKENI. Trimming cost V 1 base and J 5 bases; bases outside gene matches: 9. This CDR3 region has 17 residues. CDR3 residues: CASSPLEAGGGTGELFF. The CDR3 DNA reads as TGTGCCAGCTCACCACTCGAGGCGGGAGGAGGGACCGGGGAGCTGTTTTTT.

The chain has TRBV6-5 and TRBJ1-1, with D perhaps TRBD1 (6 bases). The length of the CDR3 is 13 residues. The germline V and J ends were trimmed by 9 bases and 0 bases, with 11 bases remaining between them. Germline V gene sequence: CDR1 MNHEY, CDR2 SVGAGI. The CDR3, as DNA: TGTGCCAGTAGGAGGGGGATGAACACTGAAGCTTTCTTT. The encoded protein is CASRRGMNTEAFF.

This clone has only a few counts. V usage is TRBV30 and J usage is TRBJ2-7; D might be TRBD1 or TRBD2, each matching 5 bases. The CDR3 is made up of 14 amino acids. Germline assignment: CDR1 GTSNPN and CDR2 SVGIG (reference sequence). V gave up 3 bases and J gave up 0 bases, with 12 bases separating them. The CDR3 DNA follows: TGTGCCTGGAGGCTCGGGGCCAGCTCCTACGAGCAGTACTTC. Translating it yields CAWRLGASSYEQYF. Together with reference TRBV30 and TRBJ2-7, the CDR3 gives the full variable domain: SQTIHQWPATLVQPVGSPLSLECTVEGTSNPNLYWYRQAAGRGLQLLFYSVGIGQISSEVPQNLSASRPQDRQFILSSKKLLLSDSGFYLCAWRLGASSYEQYFGPGTRLTVT.

The sample holds a few counts of this clone. The chain combines TRBV6-1 with TRBJ1-4; D not resolved. The V and J ends lost 6 bases and 7 bases respectively, with 15 bases between them. The germline V gene has CDR1 MNHNS and CDR2 SASEGT. The CDR3 runs 14 residues. The CDR3, as DNA: TGTGCCAGCAGCCCTATCGGGGATTTTGAAAAACTGTTTTTT. Its protein product is CASSPIGDFEKLFF.

J is TRBJ2-5 and V is TRBV7-9, with 7 bases identical to TRBD1. The germline gives CDR1 SEHNR, CDR2 FQNEAQ (reference sequence). Trimming cost V 5 bases and J 5 bases; bases outside gene matches: 11. The CDR3 is made up of 15 amino acids. The CDR3 DNA reads as TGTGCCAGCAGCGATCGACAGGGTCTAGGGGAGACCCAGTACTTC. As protein: CASSDRQGLGETQYF.